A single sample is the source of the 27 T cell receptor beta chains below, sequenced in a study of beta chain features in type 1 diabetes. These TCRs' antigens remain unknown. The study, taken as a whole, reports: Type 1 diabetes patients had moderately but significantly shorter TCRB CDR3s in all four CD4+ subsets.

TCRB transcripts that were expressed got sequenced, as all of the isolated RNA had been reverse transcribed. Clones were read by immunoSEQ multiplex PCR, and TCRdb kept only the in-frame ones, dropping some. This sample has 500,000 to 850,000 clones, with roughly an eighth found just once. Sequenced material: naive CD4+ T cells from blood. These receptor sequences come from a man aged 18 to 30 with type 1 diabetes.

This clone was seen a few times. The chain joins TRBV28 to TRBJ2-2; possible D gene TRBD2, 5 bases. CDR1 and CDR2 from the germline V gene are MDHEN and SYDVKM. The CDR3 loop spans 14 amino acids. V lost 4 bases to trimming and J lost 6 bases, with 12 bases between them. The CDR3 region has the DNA TGTGCCAGCAGTTCGGACGGGATCGCCGGGGAGCTGTTTTTT. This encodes CASSSDGIAGELFF.

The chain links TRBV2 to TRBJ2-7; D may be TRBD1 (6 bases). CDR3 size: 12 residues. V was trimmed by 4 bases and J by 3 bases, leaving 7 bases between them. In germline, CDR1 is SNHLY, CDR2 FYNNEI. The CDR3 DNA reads TGTGCCAGCAGTGGACAGGACTACGAGCAGTACTTC. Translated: CASSGQDYEQYF.

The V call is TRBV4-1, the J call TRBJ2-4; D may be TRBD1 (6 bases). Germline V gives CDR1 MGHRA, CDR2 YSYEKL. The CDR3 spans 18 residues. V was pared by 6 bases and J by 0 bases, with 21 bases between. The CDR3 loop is CASSPGSSQGRAKNIQYF. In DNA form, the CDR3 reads TGCGCCAGCAGTCCAGGGAGTTCACAGGGAAGAGCCAAAAACATTCAGTACTTC.

The CDR3 bases are TGTGCCATCAGTTCCGGGACACCCTCCTACGAGCAGTACTTC. This codes for CAISSGTPSYEQYF. The chain combines TRBV10-3 with TRBJ2-7; maybe TRBD1 (6 bases). This CDR3 has 14 residues. Germline lookup yields CDR1 ENHRY and CDR2 SYGVKD. With 5 bases removed from V and 0 bases from J, the gap between germline ends came to 11 bases.

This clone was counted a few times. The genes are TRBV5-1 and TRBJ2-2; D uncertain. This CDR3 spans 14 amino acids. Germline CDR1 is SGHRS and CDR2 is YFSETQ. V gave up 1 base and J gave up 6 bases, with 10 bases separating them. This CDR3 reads CASSLTIGPGELFF. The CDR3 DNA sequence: TGCGCCAGCAGCTTGACCATCGGGCCCGGGGAGCTGTTTTTT.

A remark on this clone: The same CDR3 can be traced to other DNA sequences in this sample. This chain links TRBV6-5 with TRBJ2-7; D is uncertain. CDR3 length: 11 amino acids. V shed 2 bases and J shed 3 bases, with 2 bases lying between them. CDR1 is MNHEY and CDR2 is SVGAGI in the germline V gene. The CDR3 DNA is TGTGCCAGCAGTTACCTCTACGAGCAGTACTTC. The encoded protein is CASSYLYEQYF.

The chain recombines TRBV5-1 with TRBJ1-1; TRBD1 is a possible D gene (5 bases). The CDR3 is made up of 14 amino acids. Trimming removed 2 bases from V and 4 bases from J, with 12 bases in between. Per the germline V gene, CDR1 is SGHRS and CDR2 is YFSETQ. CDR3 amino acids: CASSLTAGGTEAFF. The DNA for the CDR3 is TGCGCCAGCAGCTTAACCGCGGGGGGCACTGAAGCTTTCTTT. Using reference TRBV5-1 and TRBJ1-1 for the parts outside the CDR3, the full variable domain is KAGVTQTPRYLIKTRGQQVTLSCSPISGHRSVSWYQQTPGQGLQFLFEYFSETQRNKGNFPGRFSGRQFSNSRSEMNVSTLELGDSALYLCASSLTAGGTEAFFGQGTRLTVV.

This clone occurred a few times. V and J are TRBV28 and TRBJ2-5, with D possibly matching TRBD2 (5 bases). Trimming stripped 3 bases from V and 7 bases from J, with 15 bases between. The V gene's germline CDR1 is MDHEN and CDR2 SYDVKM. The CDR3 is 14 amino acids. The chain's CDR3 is CASSLVPPGGTQYF. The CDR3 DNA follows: TGTGCCAGCAGTTTGGTCCCCCCAGGAGGGACCCAGTACTTC.

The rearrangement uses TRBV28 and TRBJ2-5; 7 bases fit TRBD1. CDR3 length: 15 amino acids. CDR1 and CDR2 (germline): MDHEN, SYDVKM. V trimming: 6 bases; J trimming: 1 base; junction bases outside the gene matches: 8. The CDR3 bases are TGTGCCAGCAGCCCTAGGACAGGCGTCCAAGAGACCCAGTACTTC. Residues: CASSPRTGVQETQYF.

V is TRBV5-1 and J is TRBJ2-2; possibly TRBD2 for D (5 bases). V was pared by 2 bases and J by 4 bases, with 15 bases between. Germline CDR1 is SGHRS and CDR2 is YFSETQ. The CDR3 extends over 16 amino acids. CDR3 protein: CASSLSGLEGTGELFF. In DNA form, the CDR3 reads TGCGCCAGCAGCTTAAGTGGACTGGAAGGCACCGGGGAGCTGTTTTTT.

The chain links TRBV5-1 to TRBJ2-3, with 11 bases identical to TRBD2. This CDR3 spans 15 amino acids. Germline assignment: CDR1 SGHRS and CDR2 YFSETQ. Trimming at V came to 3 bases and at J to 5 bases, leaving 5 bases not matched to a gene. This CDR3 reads CASSSMTSGVDTQYF. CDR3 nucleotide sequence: TGCGCCAGCAGCTCAATGACTAGCGGGGTAGATACGCAGTATTTT.

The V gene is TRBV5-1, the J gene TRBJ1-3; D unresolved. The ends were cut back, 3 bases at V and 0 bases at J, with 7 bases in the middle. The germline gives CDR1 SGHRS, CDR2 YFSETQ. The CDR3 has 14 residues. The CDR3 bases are TGCGCCAGCAGCTATGGAAACTCTGGAAACACCATATATTTT. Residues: CASSYGNSGNTIYF.

The CDR3 coding sequence is TGCGCCAGCAGCCAAGGACAGGGCAAAGAGACCCAGTACTTC. Its protein is CASSQGQGKETQYF. This sequence joins TRBV4-3 and TRBJ2-5; 7 bases map to TRBD1. The ends lost 1 base at V and 3 bases at J; junction bases unmatched: 2. Germline V lookup: CDR1 LGHNA, CDR2 YSLEER. CDR3 length equals 14 residues.

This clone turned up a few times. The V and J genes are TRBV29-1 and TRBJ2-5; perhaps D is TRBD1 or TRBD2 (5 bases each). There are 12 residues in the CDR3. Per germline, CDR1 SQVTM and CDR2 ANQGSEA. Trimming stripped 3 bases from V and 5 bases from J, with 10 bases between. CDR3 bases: TGCAGCGTTGACTCCGGGACCGAGACCCAGTACTTC. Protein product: CSVDSGTETQYF. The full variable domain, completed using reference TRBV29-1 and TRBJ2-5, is SAVISQKPSRDICQRGTSLTIQCQVDSQVTMMFWYRQQPGQSLTLIATANQGSEATYESGFVIDKFPISRPNLTFSTLTVSNMSPEDSSIYLCSVDSGTETQYFGPGTRLLVL.

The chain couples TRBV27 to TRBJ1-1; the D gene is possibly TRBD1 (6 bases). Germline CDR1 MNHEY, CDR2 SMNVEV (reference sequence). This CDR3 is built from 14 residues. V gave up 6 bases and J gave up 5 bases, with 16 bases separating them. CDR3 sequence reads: CASSPQGPGTEAFF. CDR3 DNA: TGTGCCAGCAGCCCACAGGGACCGGGGACTGAAGCTTTCTTT.

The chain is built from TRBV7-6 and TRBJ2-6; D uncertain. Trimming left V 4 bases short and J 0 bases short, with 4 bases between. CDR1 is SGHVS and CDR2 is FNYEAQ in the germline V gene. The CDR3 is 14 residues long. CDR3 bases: TGTGCCAGCAGCTCGAACTCTGGGGCCAACGTCCTGACTTTC. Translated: CASSSNSGANVLTF.

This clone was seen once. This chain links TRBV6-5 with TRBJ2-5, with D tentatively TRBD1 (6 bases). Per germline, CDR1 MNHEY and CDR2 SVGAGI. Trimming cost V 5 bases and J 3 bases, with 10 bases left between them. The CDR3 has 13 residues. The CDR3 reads CASSASGEETQYF. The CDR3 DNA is TGTGCCAGCAGTGCTTCAGGGGAAGAGACCCAGTACTTC.

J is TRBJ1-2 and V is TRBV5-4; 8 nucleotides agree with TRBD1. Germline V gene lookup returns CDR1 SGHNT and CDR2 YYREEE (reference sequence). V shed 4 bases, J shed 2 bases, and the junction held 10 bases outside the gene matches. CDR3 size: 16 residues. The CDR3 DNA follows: TGTGCCAGCAGCGTAGGACAGGGTGAACTAAACTATGGCTACACCTTC. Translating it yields CASSVGQGELNYGYTF.

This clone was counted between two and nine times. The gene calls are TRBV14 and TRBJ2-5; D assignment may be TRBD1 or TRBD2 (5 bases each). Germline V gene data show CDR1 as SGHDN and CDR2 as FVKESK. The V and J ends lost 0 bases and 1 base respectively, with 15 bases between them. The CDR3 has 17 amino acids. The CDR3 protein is CASSQDPVGGTQETQYF. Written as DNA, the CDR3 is TGTGCCAGCAGCCAAGATCCGGTTGGGGGTACCCAAGAGACCCAGTACTTC.

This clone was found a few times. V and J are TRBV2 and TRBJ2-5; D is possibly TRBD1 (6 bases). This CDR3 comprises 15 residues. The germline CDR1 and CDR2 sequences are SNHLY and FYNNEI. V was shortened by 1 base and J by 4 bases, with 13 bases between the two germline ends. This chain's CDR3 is CASSEDWGHGETQYF. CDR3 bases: TGTGCCAGCAGTGAAGATTGGGGACATGGAGAGACCCAGTACTTC.

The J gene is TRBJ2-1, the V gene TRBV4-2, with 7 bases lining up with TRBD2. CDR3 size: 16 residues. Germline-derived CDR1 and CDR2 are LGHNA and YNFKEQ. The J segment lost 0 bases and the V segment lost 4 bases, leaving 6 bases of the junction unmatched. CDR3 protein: CASSRTGGPSYNEQFF. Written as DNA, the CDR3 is TGTGCCAGCAGCCGAACGGGAGGCCCCTCCTACAATGAGCAGTTCTTC.

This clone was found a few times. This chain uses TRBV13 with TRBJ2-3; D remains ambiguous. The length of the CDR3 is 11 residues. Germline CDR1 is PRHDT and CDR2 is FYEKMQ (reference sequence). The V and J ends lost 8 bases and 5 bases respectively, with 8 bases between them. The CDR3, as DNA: TGTGCCAGCGGGTGGAGAGATACGCAGTATTTT. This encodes CASGWRDTQYF.

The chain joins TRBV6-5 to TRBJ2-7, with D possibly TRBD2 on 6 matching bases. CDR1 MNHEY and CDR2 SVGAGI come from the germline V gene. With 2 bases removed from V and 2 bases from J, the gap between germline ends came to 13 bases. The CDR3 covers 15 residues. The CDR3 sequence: CASSYAAGGTYEQYF. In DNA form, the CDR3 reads TGTGCCAGCAGTTACGCCGCCGGGGGAACCTACGAGCAGTACTTC.

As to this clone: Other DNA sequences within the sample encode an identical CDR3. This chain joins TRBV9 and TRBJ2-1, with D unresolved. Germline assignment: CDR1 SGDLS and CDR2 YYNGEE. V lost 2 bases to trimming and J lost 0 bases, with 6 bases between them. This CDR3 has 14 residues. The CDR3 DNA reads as TGTGCCAGCAGCGTCGCAAGCTCCTACAATGAGCAGTTCTTC. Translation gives CASSVASSYNEQFF.

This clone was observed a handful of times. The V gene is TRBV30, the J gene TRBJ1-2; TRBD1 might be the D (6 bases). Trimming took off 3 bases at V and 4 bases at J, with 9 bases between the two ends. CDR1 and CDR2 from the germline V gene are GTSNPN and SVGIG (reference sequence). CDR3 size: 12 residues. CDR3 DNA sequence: TGTGCCTGGAGCACGGACAGCTATGGCTACACCTTC. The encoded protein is CAWSTDSYGYTF.

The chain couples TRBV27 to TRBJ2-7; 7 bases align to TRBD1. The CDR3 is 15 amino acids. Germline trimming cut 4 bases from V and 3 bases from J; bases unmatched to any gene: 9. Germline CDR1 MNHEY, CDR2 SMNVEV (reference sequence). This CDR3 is CASSSDRDRSYEQYF. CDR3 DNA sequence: TGTGCCAGCAGTTCAGACAGGGACAGAAGCTACGAGCAGTACTTC.

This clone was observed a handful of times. The CDR3 bases are TGCAGTGCCCCAAACCTCGTGGAGCAGTACTTC. As protein: CSAPNLVEQYF. The genes are TRBV20-1 and TRBJ2-7, with D unresolved. This CDR3 spans 11 amino acids. Germline-derived CDR1 and CDR2 are DFQATT and SNEGSKA (reference sequence). V dropped 6 bases and J dropped 7 bases, with 13 bases sitting between them.